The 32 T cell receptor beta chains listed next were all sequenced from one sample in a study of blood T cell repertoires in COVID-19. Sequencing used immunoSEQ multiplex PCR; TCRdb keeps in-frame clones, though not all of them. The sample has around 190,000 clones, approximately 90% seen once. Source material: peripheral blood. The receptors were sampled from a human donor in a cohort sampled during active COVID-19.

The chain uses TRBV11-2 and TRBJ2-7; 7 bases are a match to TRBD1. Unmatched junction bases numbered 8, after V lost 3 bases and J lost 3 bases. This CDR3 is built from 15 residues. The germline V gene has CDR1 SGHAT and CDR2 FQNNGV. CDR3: CASSFNGQAFYEQYF. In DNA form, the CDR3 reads TGTGCCAGCAGCTTCAACGGACAGGCTTTCTACGAGCAGTACTTC.

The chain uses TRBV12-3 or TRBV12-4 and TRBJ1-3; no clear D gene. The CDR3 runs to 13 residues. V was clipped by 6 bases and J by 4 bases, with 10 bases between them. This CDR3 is CASRGSGGNTIYF. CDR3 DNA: TGTGCCAGCAGGGGGTCGGGGGGAAACACCATATATTTT.

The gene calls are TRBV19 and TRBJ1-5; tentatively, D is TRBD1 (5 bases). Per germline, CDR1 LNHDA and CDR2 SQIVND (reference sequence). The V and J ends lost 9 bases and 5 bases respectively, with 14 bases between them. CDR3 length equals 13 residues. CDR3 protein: CASLEGAHQPQHF. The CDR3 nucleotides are TGTGCCAGCCTCGAAGGGGCCCATCAGCCCCAGCATTTT.

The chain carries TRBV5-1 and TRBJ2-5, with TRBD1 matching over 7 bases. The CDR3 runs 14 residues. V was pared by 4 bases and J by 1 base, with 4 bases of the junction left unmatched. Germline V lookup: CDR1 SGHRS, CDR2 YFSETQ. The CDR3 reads CASSVGQLQETQYF. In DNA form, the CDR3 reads TGCGCCAGCAGCGTGGGACAGCTCCAAGAGACCCAGTACTTC. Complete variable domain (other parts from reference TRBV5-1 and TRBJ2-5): KAGVTQTPRYLIKTRGQQVTLSCSPISGHRSVSWYQQTPGQGLQFLFEYFSETQRNKGNFPGRFSGRQFSNSRSEMNVSTLELGDSALYLCASSVGQLQETQYFGPGTRLLVL.

The CDR3 reads CAWISRNYGYTF. The CDR3, as DNA: TGTGCCTGGATCTCCAGAAACTATGGCTACACCTTC. V and J are TRBV30 and TRBJ1-2; D is undetermined. The V end lost 4 bases, the J end lost 2 bases, and 8 bases lay between the germline ends. The CDR3 consists of 12 residues. CDR1 and CDR2 from the germline V gene are GTSNPN and SVGIG (reference sequence).

CDR3 in amino acids: CASSSGSEYEQYF. The CDR3, as DNA: TGTGCCAGCAGCTCGGGTAGCGAGTACGAGCAGTACTTC. J is TRBJ2-7 and V is TRBV5-6, with D perhaps matching TRBD2 (5 bases). V was pared by 3 bases and J by 4 bases, with 11 bases between. The CDR3 sequence is 13 residues long. Germline V gives CDR1 SGHDT, CDR2 YYEEEE. Looking up the rest from reference TRBV5-6 and TRBJ2-7 gives the full variable domain: DAGVTQSPTHLIKTRGQQVTLRCSPKSGHDTVSWYQQALGQGPQFIFQYYEEEERQRGNFPDRFSGHQFPNYSSELNVNALLLGDSALYLCASSSGSEYEQYFGPGTRLTVT.

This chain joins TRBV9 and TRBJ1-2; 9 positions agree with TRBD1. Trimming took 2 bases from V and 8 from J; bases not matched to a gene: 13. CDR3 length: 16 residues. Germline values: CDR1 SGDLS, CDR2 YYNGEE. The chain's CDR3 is CASSVLGTGRVGGYTF. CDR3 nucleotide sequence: TGTGCCAGCAGCGTGTTAGGGACAGGGAGAGTGGGGGGCTACACCTTC.

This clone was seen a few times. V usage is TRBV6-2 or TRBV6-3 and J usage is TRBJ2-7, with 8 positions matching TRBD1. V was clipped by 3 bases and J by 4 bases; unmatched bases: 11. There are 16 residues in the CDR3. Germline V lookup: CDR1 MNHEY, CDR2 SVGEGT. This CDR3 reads CASSYRSWQGAYEQYF. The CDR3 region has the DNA TGTGCCAGCAGTTATCGGTCGTGGCAGGGGGCTTACGAGCAGTACTTC.

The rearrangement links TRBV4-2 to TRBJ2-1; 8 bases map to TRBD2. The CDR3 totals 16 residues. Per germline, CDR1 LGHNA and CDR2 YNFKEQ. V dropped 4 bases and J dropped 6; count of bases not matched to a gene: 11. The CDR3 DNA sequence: TGTGCCAGCAGCCCGAGGGGAGCGGGAGAGGTCAATGAGCAGTTCTTC. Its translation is CASSPRGAGEVNEQFF.

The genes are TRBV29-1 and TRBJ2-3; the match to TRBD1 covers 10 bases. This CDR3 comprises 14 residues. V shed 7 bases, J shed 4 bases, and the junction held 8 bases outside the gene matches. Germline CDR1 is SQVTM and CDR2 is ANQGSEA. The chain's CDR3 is CSAPGQGYSDTQYF. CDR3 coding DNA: TGCAGCGCCCCGGGACAGGGGTACTCAGATACGCAGTATTTT.

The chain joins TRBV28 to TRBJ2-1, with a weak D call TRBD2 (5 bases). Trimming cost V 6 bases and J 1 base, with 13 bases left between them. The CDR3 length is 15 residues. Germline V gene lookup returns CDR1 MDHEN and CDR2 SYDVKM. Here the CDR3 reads CASSPPRTSYNEQFF. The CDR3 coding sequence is TGTGCCAGCAGCCCTCCAAGGACTTCCTACAATGAGCAGTTCTTC.

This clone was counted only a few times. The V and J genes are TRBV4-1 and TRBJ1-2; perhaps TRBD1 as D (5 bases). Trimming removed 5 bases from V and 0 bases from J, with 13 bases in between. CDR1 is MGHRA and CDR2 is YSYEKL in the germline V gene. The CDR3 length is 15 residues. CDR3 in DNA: TGCGCCAGCAGCGTAGACGGAGGGGCTAACTATGGCTACACCTTC. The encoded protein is CASSVDGGANYGYTF.

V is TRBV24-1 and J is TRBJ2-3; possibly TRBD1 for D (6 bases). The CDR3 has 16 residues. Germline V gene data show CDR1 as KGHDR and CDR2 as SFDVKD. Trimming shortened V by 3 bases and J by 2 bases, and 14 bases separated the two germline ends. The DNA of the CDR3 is TGTGCCACCAGTGATGTCCGGGACACCAACACAGATACGCAGTATTTT. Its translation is CATSDVRDTNTDTQYF.

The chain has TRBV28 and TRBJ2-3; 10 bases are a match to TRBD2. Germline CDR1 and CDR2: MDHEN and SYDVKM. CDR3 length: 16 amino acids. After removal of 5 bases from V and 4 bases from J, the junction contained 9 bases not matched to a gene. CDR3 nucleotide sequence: TGTGCCAGCAGTCTTCCGACTAGCGGGTTCGCAGATACGCAGTATTTT. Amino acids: CASSLPTSGFADTQYF.

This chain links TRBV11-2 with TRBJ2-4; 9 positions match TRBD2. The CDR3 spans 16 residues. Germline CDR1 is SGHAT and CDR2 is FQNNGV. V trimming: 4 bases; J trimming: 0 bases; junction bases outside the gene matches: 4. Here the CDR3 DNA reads TGTGCCAGCAGCTCGACTAGCGGTCTAGCCAAAAACATTCAGTACTTC. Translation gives CASSSTSGLAKNIQYF.

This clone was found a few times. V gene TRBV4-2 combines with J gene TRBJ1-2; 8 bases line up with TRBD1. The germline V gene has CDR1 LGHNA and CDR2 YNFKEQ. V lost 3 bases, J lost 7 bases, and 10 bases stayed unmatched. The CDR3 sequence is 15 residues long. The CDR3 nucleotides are TGTGCCAGCAGCCACGCGGACAGGGACGGTGGTGGCTACACCTTC. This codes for CASSHADRDGGGYTF.

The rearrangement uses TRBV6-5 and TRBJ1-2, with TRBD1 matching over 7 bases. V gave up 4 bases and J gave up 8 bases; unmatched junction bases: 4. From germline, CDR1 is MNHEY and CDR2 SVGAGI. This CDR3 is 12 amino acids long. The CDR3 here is CASSSQGTGYTF. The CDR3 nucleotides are TGTGCCAGCAGTTCACAGGGGACAGGCTACACCTTC.

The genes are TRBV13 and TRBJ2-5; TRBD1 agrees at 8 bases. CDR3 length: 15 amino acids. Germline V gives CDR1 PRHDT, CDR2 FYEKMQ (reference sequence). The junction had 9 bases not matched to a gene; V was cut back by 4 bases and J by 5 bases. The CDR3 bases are TGTGCCAGCAGCTACCGACTGACAGGGGTTGAGACCCAGTACTTC. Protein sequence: CASSYRLTGVETQYF.

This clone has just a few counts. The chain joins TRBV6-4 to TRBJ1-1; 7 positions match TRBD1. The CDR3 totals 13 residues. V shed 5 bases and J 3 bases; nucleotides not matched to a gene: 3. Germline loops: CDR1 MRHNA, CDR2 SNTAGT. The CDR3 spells CASSLDRDTEAFF. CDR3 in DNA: TGTGCCAGCAGTCTAGACAGGGACACTGAAGCTTTCTTT.

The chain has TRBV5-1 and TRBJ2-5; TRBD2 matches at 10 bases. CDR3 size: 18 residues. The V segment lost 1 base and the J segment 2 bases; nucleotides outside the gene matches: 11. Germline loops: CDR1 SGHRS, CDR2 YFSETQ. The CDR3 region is CASSLSASGGLLQETQYF. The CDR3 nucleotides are TGCGCCAGCAGCTTGTCGGCTAGCGGGGGCCTCTTACAAGAGACCCAGTACTTC.

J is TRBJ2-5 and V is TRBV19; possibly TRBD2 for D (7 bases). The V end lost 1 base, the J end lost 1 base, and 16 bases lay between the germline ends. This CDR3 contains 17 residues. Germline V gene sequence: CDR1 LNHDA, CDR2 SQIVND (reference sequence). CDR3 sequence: CASSIVRGGGSQETQYF. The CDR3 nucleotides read TGTGCCAGTAGTATAGTACGGGGCGGGGGCTCCCAAGAGACCCAGTACTTC.

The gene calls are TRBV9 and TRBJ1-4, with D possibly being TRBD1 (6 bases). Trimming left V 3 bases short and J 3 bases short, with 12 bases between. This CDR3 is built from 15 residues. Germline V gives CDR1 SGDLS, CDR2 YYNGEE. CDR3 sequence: CASSAQGTPNEKLFF. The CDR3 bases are TGTGCCAGCAGCGCTCAGGGGACACCTAATGAAAAACTGTTTTTT.

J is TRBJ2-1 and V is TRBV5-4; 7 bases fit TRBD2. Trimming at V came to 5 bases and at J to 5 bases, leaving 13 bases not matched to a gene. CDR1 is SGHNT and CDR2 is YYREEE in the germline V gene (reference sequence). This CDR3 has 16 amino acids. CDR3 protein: CASSPQMASGNNEQFF. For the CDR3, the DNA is TGTGCCAGCAGTCCCCAGATGGCTAGCGGTAACAATGAGCAGTTCTTC.

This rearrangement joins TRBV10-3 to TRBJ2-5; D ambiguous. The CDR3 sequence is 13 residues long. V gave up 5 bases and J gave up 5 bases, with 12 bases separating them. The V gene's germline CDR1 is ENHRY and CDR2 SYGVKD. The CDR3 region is CAISPSPGETQYF. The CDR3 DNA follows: TGTGCCATCAGTCCCAGCCCCGGGGAGACCCAGTACTTC.

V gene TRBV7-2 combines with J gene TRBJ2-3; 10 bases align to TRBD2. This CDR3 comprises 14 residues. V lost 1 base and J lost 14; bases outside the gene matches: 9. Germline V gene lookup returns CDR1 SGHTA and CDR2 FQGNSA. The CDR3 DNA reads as TGTGCCAGCAGCTTAGGACTAGCGGGTGGGTTCTCGTATTTT. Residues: CASSLGLAGGFSYF.

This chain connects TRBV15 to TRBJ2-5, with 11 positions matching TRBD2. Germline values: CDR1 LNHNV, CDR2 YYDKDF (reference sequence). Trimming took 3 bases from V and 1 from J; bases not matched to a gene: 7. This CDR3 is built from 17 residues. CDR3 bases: TGTGCCACCAGCAGCGCTAGGACTAGCGGGTTCCAAGAGACCCAGTACTTC. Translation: CATSSARTSGFQETQYF. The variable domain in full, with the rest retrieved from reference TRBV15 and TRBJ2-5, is DAMVIQNPRYQVTQFGKPVTLSCSQTLNHNVMYWYQQKSSQAPKLLFHYYDKDFNNEADTPDNFQSRRPNTSFCFLDIRSPGLGDTAMYLCATSSARTSGFQETQYFGPGTRLLVL.

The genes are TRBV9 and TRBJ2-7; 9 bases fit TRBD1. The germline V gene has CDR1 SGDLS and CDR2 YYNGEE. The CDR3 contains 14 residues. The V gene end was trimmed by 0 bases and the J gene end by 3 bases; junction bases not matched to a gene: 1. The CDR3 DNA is TGTGCCAGCAGCGTAGGACAGGGGGTCTACGAGCAGTACTTC. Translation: CASSVGQGVYEQYF.

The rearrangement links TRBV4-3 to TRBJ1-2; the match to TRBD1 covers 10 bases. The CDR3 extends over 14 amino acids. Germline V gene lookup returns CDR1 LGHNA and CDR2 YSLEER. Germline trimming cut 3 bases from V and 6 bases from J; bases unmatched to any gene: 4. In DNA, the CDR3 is TGCGCCAGCAGCCAGGACAGGGGGGAGGATGGCTACACCTTC. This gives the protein CASSQDRGEDGYTF.

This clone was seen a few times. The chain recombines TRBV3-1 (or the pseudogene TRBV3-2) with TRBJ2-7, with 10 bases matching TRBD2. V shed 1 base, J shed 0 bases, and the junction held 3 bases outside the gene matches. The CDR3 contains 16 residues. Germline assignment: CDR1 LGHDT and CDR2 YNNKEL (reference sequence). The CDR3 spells CASSQVRTSGSYEQYF. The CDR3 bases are TGTGCCAGCAGCCAAGTACGGACTAGCGGCTCCTACGAGCAGTACTTC.

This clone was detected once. Here the CDR3 reads CASSPNRGNTEAFF. The CDR3 DNA sequence: TGCGCCAGCAGCCCTAACAGGGGCAACACTGAAGCTTTCTTT. V is TRBV5-1 and J is TRBJ1-1; 7 bases agree with TRBD1. Per the germline V gene, CDR1 is SGHRS and CDR2 is YFSETQ. The CDR3 length is 14 residues. Trimming took 4 bases from V and 2 from J; bases not matched to a gene: 5.

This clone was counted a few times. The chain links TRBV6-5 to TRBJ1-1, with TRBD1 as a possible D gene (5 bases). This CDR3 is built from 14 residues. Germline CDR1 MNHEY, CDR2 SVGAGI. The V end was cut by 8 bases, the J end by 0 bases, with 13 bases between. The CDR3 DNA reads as TGTGCCAGCGGGGACGGGAGTTTGAACACTGAAGCTTTCTTT. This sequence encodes CASGDGSLNTEAFF.

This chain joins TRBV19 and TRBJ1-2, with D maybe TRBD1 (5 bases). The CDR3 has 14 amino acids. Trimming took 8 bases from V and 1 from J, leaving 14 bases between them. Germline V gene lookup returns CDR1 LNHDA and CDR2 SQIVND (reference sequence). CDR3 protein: CASRLGQGNYGYTF. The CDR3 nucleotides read TGTGCCAGTCGGCTCGGGCAGGGTAACTATGGCTACACCTTC. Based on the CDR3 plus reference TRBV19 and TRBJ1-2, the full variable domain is DGGITQSPKYLFRKEGQNVTLSCEQNLNHDAMYWYRQDPGQGLRLIYYSQIVNDFQKGDIAEGYSVSREKKESFPLTVTSAQKNPTAFYLCASRLGQGNYGYTFGSGTRLTVV.